These 23 T cell receptor beta chains were sequenced from one sample in a study of blood T cell repertoires in COVID-19. Assay: immunoSEQ multiplex PCR; the TCRdb copy retains only in-frame clones and omits some. The table includes around 330,000 clones, about nine tenths detected once. Sequenced material: PBMCs or T cells enriched from blood (not recorded which). These receptors came from a man in his sixties who had recovered from COVID-19.

J is TRBJ2-1 and V is TRBV5-1, with 8 nucleotides matching TRBD2. The trim removed 0 bases at V and 7 bases at J, leaving 6 bases unmatched. The CDR3 spans 15 residues. The V gene's germline CDR1 is SGHRS and CDR2 YFSETQ. The CDR3 bases are TGCGCCAGCAGCTTGGCCGTAGGACTAGCTAATGAGCAGTTCTTC. Translation gives CASSLAVGLANEQFF.

The J gene is TRBJ1-6, the V gene TRBV28; D gene ambiguous. This CDR3 has 13 residues. Trimming took 7 bases from V and 7 from J, leaving 11 bases between them. Germline V gives CDR1 MDHEN, CDR2 SYDVKM. DNA of the CDR3: TGTGCCAGCAAGGAGACCATGAATTCACCCCTCCACTTT. Translated, it gives CASKETMNSPLHF.

This rearrangement joins TRBV30 to TRBJ2-7, with 7 positions matching TRBD2. J was trimmed by 2 bases and V by 8 bases; bases with no gene match: 9. Germline V gives CDR1 GTSNPN, CDR2 SVGIG (reference sequence). The CDR3 totals 13 residues. CDR3 nucleotide sequence: TGTGCCGCGGAGGCGGGAGAAACCTACGAGCAGTACTTC. Translating it yields CAAEAGETYEQYF.

V and J are TRBV3-1 (or the pseudogene TRBV3-2) and TRBJ2-7, with D perhaps matching TRBD1 (5 bases). Germline lookup yields CDR1 LGHDT and CDR2 YNNKEL (reference sequence). V lost 1 base and J lost 4, with 14 bases in between. The CDR3 spans 15 residues. This CDR3 is CASSQAPGACYEQYF. In DNA, the CDR3 is TGTGCCAGCAGCCAAGCCCCTGGGGCTTGTTACGAGCAGTACTTC.

V and J are TRBV18 and TRBJ1-1; TRBD1 matches at 9 bases. Germline loops: CDR1 KGHSH, CDR2 LQKENI. The CDR3 length is 15 residues. The junction had 6 bases not matched to a gene; V was cut back by 3 bases and J by 4 bases. CDR3 DNA sequence: TGTGCCAGCTCACCTTTGGACAGGGGTATCACTGAAGCTTTCTTT. This translates into CASSPLDRGITEAFF.

The chain carries TRBV11-1 and TRBJ1-5; the D gene is possibly TRBD1 (6 bases). V shed 5 bases and J shed 4 bases, with 15 bases lying between them. The V gene's germline CDR1 is SGHAT and CDR2 FQDESV (reference sequence). The CDR3 is 15 residues long. The CDR3 reads CASSPTTGSNQPQHF. The CDR3 nucleotides read TGTGCCAGCAGCCCTACAACAGGGTCGAATCAGCCCCAGCATTTT.

The genes are TRBV5-1 and TRBJ2-5; the match to TRBD2 covers 14 bases. V lost 4 bases, J lost 5 bases, and 7 bases stayed unmatched. CDR1 SGHRS and CDR2 YFSETQ come from the germline V gene. The CDR3 length is 16 residues. The CDR3 nucleotides are TGCGCCAGCAGCGTAGGGACTAGCGGGAGTTTTGAGACCCAGTACTTC. The encoded protein is CASSVGTSGSFETQYF.

A word on this clone: The same CDR3 also results from other DNA sequences found in this sample. V is TRBV5-1 and J is TRBJ1-6; 8 bases are a match to TRBD1. Trimming took 4 bases from V and 7 from J; bases not matched to a gene: 4. CDR3 size: 14 residues. Germline values: CDR1 SGHRS, CDR2 YFSETQ. CDR3 coding DNA: TGCGCCAGCAGCCTGGACAGGGTGAATTCACCCCTCCACTTT. It specifies CASSLDRVNSPLHF.

The genes are TRBV28 and TRBJ1-1, with 8 bases aligning to TRBD1. The CDR3 consists of 14 residues. J was trimmed by 1 base and V by 8 bases; bases with no gene match: 6. Germline assignment: CDR1 MDHEN and CDR2 SYDVKM. CDR3 in DNA: TGTGCCAGCTTTTGGGACAGGACGAACACTGAAGCTTTCTTT. Its translation is CASFWDRTNTEAFF.

The chain recombines TRBV5-1 with TRBJ1-1; 10 bases fit TRBD1. The CDR3 has 15 amino acids. The J segment lost 4 bases and the V segment lost 5 bases, leaving 8 bases of the junction unmatched. From germline, CDR1 is SGHRS and CDR2 YFSETQ. The DNA of the CDR3 is TGCGCCAGCAGTCCCATGGGACAGGGGCCCACTGAAGCTTTCTTT. Translating gives CASSPMGQGPTEAFF. Variable domain in full (rest from reference TRBV5-1 and TRBJ1-1): KAGVTQTPRYLIKTRGQQVTLSCSPISGHRSVSWYQQTPGQGLQFLFEYFSETQRNKGNFPGRFSGRQFSNSRSEMNVSTLELGDSALYLCASSPMGQGPTEAFFGQGTRLTVV.

The rearrangement links TRBV5-1 to TRBJ2-2, with D possibly TRBD1 on 5 matching bases. CDR3 length: 15 amino acids. Germline V gene data show CDR1 as SGHRS and CDR2 as YFSETQ. The V gene lost 0 bases and the J gene lost 6 bases, with 12 bases spanning the gap. In nucleotides, the CDR3 is TGCGCCAGCAGCTTGGGTCAGGGAAGGGCCGGGGAGCTGTTTTTT. Translating it yields CASSLGQGRAGELFF.

As for this clone: At one of its ends the junction is not consistent with the germline gene, which may arise from a read error. This sequence joins TRBV5-1 and TRBJ2-1; D possibly matches TRBD1 or TRBD2 (5 bases each). Germline CDR1 reads SGHRS; CDR2 reads YFSETQ. The CDR3 consists of 16 residues. The chain's CDR3 is CASTLGVATKYNEQFF. The CDR3 bases are TGCGCCAGCACCTTGGGGGTAGCCACAAAATACAATGAGCAGTTCTTC.

V and J are TRBV5-3 and TRBJ1-3, with unresolved D. TRBV5-3 falls under the ORF class, with uncertain function. The V end was cut by 1 base, the J end by 2 bases, with 16 bases between. The length of the CDR3 is 17 residues. The CDR3 here is CARSLILKEKAGNTIYF. Written as DNA, the CDR3 is TGTGCCAGAAGCTTGATTTTGAAGGAGAAGGCTGGAAACACCATATATTTT.

With respect to this clone: At one end, the junction sequence differs from germline, possibly due to a read error. The V call is TRBV7-7, the J call TRBJ2-5, with TRBD1 matching 10 bases. The germline gives CDR1 SSHAT, CDR2 FNYEAQ (reference sequence). The CDR3 length is 15 residues. The CDR3 protein is CASSKDRGVQETQYF. The CDR3 coding sequence is TGTGCTAGCAGCAAGGACAGGGGGGTCCAAGAGACCCAGTACTTC.

The chain combines TRBV5-6 with TRBJ1-1, with TRBD1 matching 7 bases. The germline gives CDR1 SGHDT, CDR2 YYEEEE. The CDR3 extends over 14 amino acids. Trimming cost V 0 bases and J 1 base; bases outside gene matches: 0. The chain's CDR3 is CASSLGTGNTEAFF. CDR3 DNA sequence: TGTGCCAGCAGCTTGGGGACAGGGAACACTGAAGCTTTCTTT. Variable domain in full (rest from reference TRBV5-6 and TRBJ1-1): DAGVTQSPTHLIKTRGQQVTLRCSPKSGHDTVSWYQQALGQGPQFIFQYYEEEERQRGNFPDRFSGHQFPNYSSELNVNALLLGDSALYLCASSLGTGNTEAFFGQGTRLTVV.

For the CDR3, the DNA is TGCGCCAGCAGCTTGCAACAGGGGTCCTACTATGGCTACACCTTC. Amino acids: CASSLQQGSYYGYTF. The chain is built from TRBV5-1 and TRBJ1-2; TRBD1 agrees at 7 bases. The CDR3 sequence is 15 residues long. Trimming removed 1 base from V and 3 bases from J; junction bases left unmatched: 6. Germline assignment: CDR1 SGHRS and CDR2 YFSETQ.

The chain combines TRBV28 with TRBJ2-1; no clear D gene. Germline V gene lookup returns CDR1 MDHEN and CDR2 SYDVKM. Between the trimmed V and J ends, which lost 6 bases and 2 bases, there was a span of 11 bases. The CDR3 spans 14 residues. CDR3 sequence: CASSPQHPYNEQFF. The DNA of the CDR3 is TGTGCCAGCAGCCCCCAACACCCCTACAATGAGCAGTTCTTC.

The chain employs TRBV30 and TRBJ2-3, with TRBD1 matching over 11 bases. There are 16 residues in the CDR3. V lost 2 bases, J lost 3 bases, and 7 bases stayed unmatched. From germline, CDR1 is GTSNPN and CDR2 SVGIG (reference sequence). The chain's CDR3 is CAWSPGQGAGTDTQYF. The CDR3 DNA sequence: TGTGCCTGGAGTCCCGGACAGGGGGCAGGGACAGATACGCAGTATTTT.

The sample holds one count of this clone. The J gene is TRBJ2-3, the V gene TRBV16; D gene unclear. The CDR3 contains 13 residues. With 1 base removed from V and 5 bases from J, the gap between germline ends came to 7 bases. From germline, CDR1 is KGHSY and CDR2 FQNENV. The CDR3 spells CASSQWRGDTQYF. Written as DNA, the CDR3 is TGTGCCAGCAGCCAATGGCGAGGAGATACGCAGTATTTT.

The chain carries TRBV11-3 and TRBJ2-2, with D uncertain. With 0 bases removed from V and 1 base from J, the gap between germline ends came to 12 bases. CDR1 is SGHNT and CDR2 is YENEEA in the germline V gene. The CDR3 covers 17 residues. Here the CDR3 reads CASSLDYVSRNTGELFF. CDR3 in DNA: TGTGCCAGCAGCTTAGATTATGTTAGCAGGAACACCGGGGAGCTGTTTTTT.

The chain uses TRBV11-2 and TRBJ2-5; TRBD1 agrees at 9 bases. Germline V gene sequence: CDR1 SGHAT, CDR2 FQNNGV. Germline trimming cut 4 bases from V and 7 bases from J; bases unmatched to any gene: 10. This CDR3 is 15 amino acids long. The CDR3 DNA reads as TGTGCCAGCAGCTCCGCCGCTTGGACAGGGGCGACCCAGTACTTC. This codes for CASSSAAWTGATQYF.

This clone was seen a few times. The V gene is TRBV27, the J gene TRBJ1-1; possible D gene TRBD1, 5 bases. Trimming removed 3 bases at V and 3 bases at J, with 17 bases between. This CDR3 region has 16 residues. In germline, CDR1 is MNHEY, CDR2 SMNVEV (reference sequence). The CDR3 coding sequence is TGTGCCAGCAGTTTTAGACGCGGTCGGGACTACACTGAAGCTTTCTTT. Amino acid sequence: CASSFRRGRDYTEAFF.

The chain couples TRBV4-1 to TRBJ2-5; 7 bases map to TRBD1. The CDR3 length is 14 residues. The V gene's germline CDR1 is MGHRA and CDR2 YSYEKL. V lost 6 bases to trimming and J lost 5 bases; unmatched junction nucleotides: 9. Here the CDR3 reads CASSHMDRRETQYF. Written as DNA, the CDR3 is TGCGCCAGCAGTCACATGGACAGGCGGGAGACCCAGTACTTC.